Below, 11 T cell receptor beta chains from the same sample are listed, as sequenced in a study of cytomegalovirus exposure and HLA in healthy donors. PCR primers comprised 60 Vbeta and 13 Jbeta primers. Clones were sequenced by immunoSEQ multiplex PCR, and TCRdb holds only the in-frame ones, with some missing. Of 100,000 to 150,000 clones in the sample, around 73% were seen once. Sequenced input: PBMCs. These receptors came from a human donor in good health.

V and J are TRBV30 and TRBJ2-4, with 9 positions matching TRBD2. Germline values: CDR1 GTSNPN, CDR2 SVGIG (reference sequence). The junction had 2 bases not matched to a gene; V was cut back by 5 bases and J by 15 bases. CDR3 length equals 9 residues. The CDR3 reads CAWLAGRYF. In DNA, the CDR3 is TGTGCCTGGCTAGCGGGAAGGTACTTC.

This clone was observed a handful of times. The chain carries TRBV19 and TRBJ2-2, with 7 nucleotides matching TRBD2. V lost 5 bases and J lost 0; bases outside the gene matches: 3. Germline values: CDR1 LNHDA, CDR2 SQIVND (reference sequence). CDR3 size: 15 residues. The CDR3 region is CASSSSGANTGELFF. In nucleotides, the CDR3 is TGTGCCAGTAGTTCGAGCGGGGCGAACACCGGGGAGCTGTTTTTT.

The CDR3 region is CASSLGAWLGGNTIYF. The DNA for the CDR3 is TGTGCCAGCAGCTTAGGCGCCTGGTTGGGCGGAAACACCATATATTTT. The chain couples TRBV7-2 to TRBJ1-3, with no clear D. CDR3 size: 16 residues. Germline CDR1 SGHTA, CDR2 FQGNSA. The ends were cut back, 1 base at V and 4 bases at J, with 14 bases in the middle.

The chain recombines TRBV7-2 with TRBJ2-7, with D uncertain. Germline V gene data show CDR1 as SGHTA and CDR2 as FQGNSA. The CDR3 loop spans 15 amino acids. Trimming stripped 1 base from V and 3 bases from J, with 13 bases between. The CDR3 reads CASSLEIGSSYEQYF. As DNA, the CDR3 is TGTGCCAGCAGCTTAGAAATCGGGTCGAGCTACGAGCAGTACTTC.

The rearrangement links TRBV19 to TRBJ1-5; maybe TRBD1 (6 bases). V was clipped by 6 bases and J by 4 bases, with 16 bases between them. Looked up from germline, CDR1 is LNHDA and CDR2 is SQIVND (reference sequence). The CDR3 sequence is 15 residues long. The CDR3 sequence is CASRLKGETNQPQHF. The CDR3 coding sequence is TGTGCCAGTAGATTGAAGGGGGAGACAAATCAGCCCCAGCATTTT.

As DNA, the CDR3 is TGTGCCAGCTCATACAGGGCCGGGGAGCTGTTTTTT. Protein sequence: CASSYRAGELFF. The chain has TRBV18 and TRBJ2-2; D is perhaps TRBD1 (6 bases). Germline CDR1 KGHSH, CDR2 LQKENI. The CDR3 contains 12 residues. Trimming cost V 5 bases and J 6 bases, with 7 bases left between them.

This chain uses TRBV21-1 with TRBJ2-7; TRBD2 was called by the table and not checked on the DNA. TRBV21-1 is given as a pseudogene. CDR3 length: 13 residues. CDR3 loop: CASIGLRPYEQYF. CDR3 DNA: TGTGCCAGCATAGGTCTGAGGCCCTACGAGCAGTACTTC.

The rearrangement uses TRBV5-4 and TRBJ2-6; D call uncertain. The ends were cut back, 0 bases at V and 4 bases at J, with 8 bases in the middle. Germline V CDR1 and CDR2: SGHNT, YYREEE (reference sequence). The CDR3 runs to 15 residues. The CDR3 nucleotides read TGTGCCAGCAGCTTGGTCCGTTCGGGGGCCAACGTCCTGACTTTC. It encodes CASSLVRSGANVLTF.

This clone was observed a handful of times. This rearrangement joins TRBV5-4 to TRBJ1-1; 7 positions match TRBD1. The CDR3 loop spans 15 amino acids. Germline V gene lookup returns CDR1 SGHNT and CDR2 YYREEE (reference sequence). V gave up 1 base and J gave up 1 base; unmatched junction bases: 4. The CDR3 bases are TGTGCCAGCAGCTTGCCCGGGACAGAGAACACTGAAGCTTTCTTT. This translates into CASSLPGTENTEAFF.

The chain recombines TRBV4-2 with TRBJ1-5, with D perhaps matching TRBD1 (6 bases). CDR1 is LGHNA and CDR2 is YNFKEQ in the germline V gene. Trimming pared 9 bases from V and 6 bases from J, leaving 15 bases between. The CDR3 has 13 residues. This CDR3 reads CARGGPPSQPQHF. DNA of the CDR3: TGTGCCAGAGGGGGACCGCCCAGTCAGCCCCAGCATTTT.

The CDR3 DNA follows: TGTGCCAGCAGCTTCAGTGCAACTAATGAAAAACTGTTTTTT. Its translation: CASSFSATNEKLFF. The chain uses TRBV25-1 and TRBJ1-4; no clear D. V lost 6 bases, J lost 0 bases, and 8 bases lay in between. CDR1 is MGHDK and CDR2 is SYGVNS in the germline V gene. The CDR3 is 14 residues long.